Each of the 13 T cell receptor beta chains below was sequenced from the same sample in a study of T cells in pancreatic ductal adenocarcinoma. Profiled with immunoSEQ multiplex PCR; TCRdb holds only in-frame clones, not every one. This table has over 100,000 clones, 90% to 95% appearing once. The selected patients with pancreatic ductal adenocarcinoma had surgery but no neoadjuvant therapy. The sequenced material came from PBMCs. All receptors come from a human donor with pancreatic ductal adenocarcinoma.

This sequence joins TRBV5-1 and TRBJ2-2; tentatively, D is TRBD2 (5 bases). Germline CDR1 and CDR2: SGHRS and YFSETQ. The V and J ends lost 2 bases and 2 bases respectively, with 13 bases between them. The CDR3 length is 16 residues. The CDR3, as DNA: TGCGCCAGCAGCTTCGCCGGGGTGTACAACACCGGGGAGCTGTTTTTT. It translates to CASSFAGVYNTGELFF.

The chain links TRBV28 to TRBJ2-2; 9 positions match TRBD1. V lost 5 bases, J lost 3 bases, and 4 bases stayed unmatched. This CDR3 comprises 15 residues. CDR1 and CDR2 (germline): MDHEN, SYDVKM. The CDR3 DNA reads TGTGCCAGCAGTCTCCGGGACAGGGACACCGGGGAGCTGTTTTTT. Protein: CASSLRDRDTGELFF.

The rearrangement uses TRBV5-1 and TRBJ1-2; no definite D call. V lost 0 bases to trimming and J lost 8 bases, with 17 bases between them. CDR1 and CDR2 from the germline V gene are SGHRS and YFSETQ. This CDR3 comprises 15 residues. In DNA, the CDR3 is TGCGCCAGCAGCTTGGCCCCTCCGGGTGCTTCAGGCTACACCTTC. This gives the protein CASSLAPPGASGYTF.

V is TRBV28 and J is TRBJ2-7, with 7 bases that match TRBD2. Germline V lookup: CDR1 MDHEN, CDR2 SYDVKM. CDR3 size: 16 residues. Trimming removed 5 bases from V and 1 base from J; junction bases left unmatched: 11. The CDR3 region has the DNA TGTGCCAGCAGTCCCCACGGCGGGAGAGGGTCCTACGAGCAGTACTTC. Translation gives CASSPHGGRGSYEQYF.

The V and J genes are TRBV30 and TRBJ2-5, with D unclear. The CDR3 is 13 residues long. Germline CDR1 is GTSNPN and CDR2 is SVGIG (reference sequence). With 0 bases removed from V and 4 bases from J, the gap between germline ends came to 9 bases. The CDR3 here is CAWSVQTVETQYF. Here the CDR3 DNA reads TGTGCCTGGAGTGTACAGACGGTAGAGACCCAGTACTTC.

The chain links TRBV10-3 to TRBJ1-1; 10 bases line up with TRBD1. The CDR3 loop spans 15 amino acids. From germline, CDR1 is ENHRY and CDR2 SYGVKD. V was clipped by 7 bases and J by 0 bases; unmatched bases: 5. CDR3: CAIKDRGSVNTEAFF. CDR3 nucleotides: TGTGCCATCAAGGACAGGGGGAGCGTGAACACTGAAGCTTTCTTT.

Here the CDR3 reads CASSIDRGSYNEQFF. CDR3 coding DNA: TGTGCCAGCAGCATCGACAGGGGCTCCTACAATGAGCAGTTCTTC. V usage is TRBV11-2 and J usage is TRBJ2-1, with 8 bases identical to TRBD1. Germline CDR1 SGHAT, CDR2 FQNNGV. There are 15 residues in the CDR3. Trimming cost V 5 bases and J 0 bases; bases outside gene matches: 3.

The J gene is TRBJ2-1, the V gene TRBV10-1, with D possibly being TRBD2 (5 bases). This CDR3 has 15 residues. Trimming removed 0 bases from V and 6 bases from J, with 12 bases in between. CDR1 and CDR2 from the germline V gene are WNHNN and SYGVQD (reference sequence). The CDR3: CASSESGSSPNEQFF. In DNA form, the CDR3 reads TGCGCCAGCAGTGAGTCGGGGTCTAGCCCCAATGAGCAGTTCTTC.

CDR3 in DNA: TGCAGCGTCGGGATAATCGCTGACAATGAGCAGTTCTTC. It is translated as CSVGIIADNEQFF. The V and J genes are TRBV29-1 and TRBJ2-1, with a possible D match to TRBD2 (5 bases). Trimming removed 6 bases at V and 5 bases at J, with 14 bases between. There are 13 residues in the CDR3. Per germline, CDR1 SQVTM and CDR2 ANQGSEA.

This chain links TRBV18 with TRBJ1-5; 7 nucleotides align to TRBD1. Germline CDR1 KGHSH, CDR2 LQKENI. The CDR3 totals 14 residues. The V segment lost 5 bases and the J segment 3 bases; nucleotides outside the gene matches: 4. The CDR3 DNA reads TGTGCCAGCTCAAAGGGACAGTACAATCAGCCCCAGCATTTT. It is translated as CASSKGQYNQPQHF. Drawing the rest from reference TRBV18 and TRBJ1-5, the complete variable domain is NAGVMQNPRHLVRRRGQEARLRCSPMKGHSHVYWYRQLPEEGLKFMVYLQKENIIDESGMPKERFSAEFPKEGPSILRIQQVVRGDSAAYFCASSKGQYNQPQHFGDGTRLSIL.

The chain uses TRBV2 and TRBJ2-5; D is possibly TRBD2 (5 bases). Trimming took off 4 bases at V and 5 bases at J, with 8 bases between the two ends. Germline V gives CDR1 SNHLY, CDR2 FYNNEI. CDR3 length: 12 residues. CDR3 in amino acids: CASSAREETQYF. In DNA form, the CDR3 reads TGTGCCAGCAGTGCGAGGGAGGAGACCCAGTACTTC.

V and J are TRBV19 and TRBJ2-1; TRBD1 agrees at 9 bases. In germline, CDR1 is LNHDA, CDR2 SQIVND (reference sequence). The V and J ends lost 7 bases and 7 bases, in that order; junction bases with no gene match: 14. The CDR3 is 16 amino acids. Here the CDR3 reads CASTATGGQGVNEQFF. The CDR3 DNA reads TGTGCCAGTACCGCTACCGGGGGACAGGGAGTAAATGAGCAGTTCTTC.

The chain joins TRBV7-8 to TRBJ2-7; 10 bases line up with TRBD2. Germline V gene sequence: CDR1 SGHVS, CDR2 FQNEAQ. The ends lost 6 bases at V and 6 bases at J; junction bases unmatched: 8. The CDR3 spans 14 residues. The CDR3 DNA reads as TGTGCCAGCAGTCCAACTAGCGGGATCTCCGAGCAGTACTTC. Protein product: CASSPTSGISEQYF. Complete variable domain (other parts from reference TRBV7-8 and TRBJ2-7): GAGVSQSPRYKVAKRGQDVALRCDPISGHVSLFWYQQALGQGPEFLTYFQNEAQLDKSGLPSDRFFAERPEGSVSTLKIQRTQQEDSAVYLCASSPTSGISEQYFGPGTRLTVT.